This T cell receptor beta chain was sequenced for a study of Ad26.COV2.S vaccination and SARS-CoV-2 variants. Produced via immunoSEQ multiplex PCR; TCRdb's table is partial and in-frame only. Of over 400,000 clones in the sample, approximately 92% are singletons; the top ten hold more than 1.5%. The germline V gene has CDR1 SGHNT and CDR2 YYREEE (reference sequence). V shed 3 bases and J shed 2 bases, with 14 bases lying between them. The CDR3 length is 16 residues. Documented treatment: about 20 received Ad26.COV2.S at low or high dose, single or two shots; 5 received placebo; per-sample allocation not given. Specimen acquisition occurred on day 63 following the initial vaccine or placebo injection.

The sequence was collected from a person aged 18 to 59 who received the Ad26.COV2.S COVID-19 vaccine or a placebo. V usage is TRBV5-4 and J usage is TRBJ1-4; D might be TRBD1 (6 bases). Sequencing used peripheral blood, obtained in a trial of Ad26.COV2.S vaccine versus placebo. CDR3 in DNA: TGTGCCAGCAGCTCTCACAGGGATTCGACTAATGAAAAACTGTTTTTT. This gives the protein CASSSHRDSTNEKLFF.